A selection of T cell receptor beta chains follows, all from one sample in a study of response to subunit inactivated influenza vaccine. One entry per CDR3 protein, called by TCRdb with MiXCR from the RT-PCR reads. The table lists 700,000 to 800,000 distinct CDR3 sequences, less than 20% of them singletons. The sequences come from PBMCs from blood, collected approximately 5 days after vaccination. Receptors were obtained from a man aged 50 to 59 who received an inactivated influenza vaccine. Each CDR3 is given with its conserved first and last residue. A D gene is named only where the DNA matches it firmly. Rows may omit the clone size; those that give it use once, few, many or a size class.

cdr3_nt cdr3_aa j_call v_call d_call clone_size
TGTGCCAGCAGCTTGGTCCCGTCCCAGGTTTCTGGGAGAGGAGCGACCCAGTACTTC CASSLVPSQVSGRGATQYF TRBJ2-5 TRBV5-6 . many
TGTGCCAGCAAGTCCGACACCCCCTACGAGCAGTACTTC CASKSDTPYEQYF TRBJ2-7 TRBV28 . few
TGCAGTGCTAGACCCGGGACAGTGGTCGAGCAGTACTTC CSARPGTVVEQYF TRBJ2-7 TRBV20-1 TRBD1 .
TGTGCCAGCAGCTCCCCCCAACTAGCGGGAGCAAAAGATGAGCAGTTCTTC CASSSPQLAGAKDEQFF TRBJ2-1 TRBV7-8 TRBD2 few
TGTGCCAGCAGCCTCAGACAGGATCAGAATTCACCCCTCCACTTT CASSLRQDQNSPLHF TRBJ1-6 TRBV7-6 . .
TGTGCCAGCAGGGACAGGGTTTGGGGCTCCTACAATGAGCAGTTCTTC CASRDRVWGSYNEQFF TRBJ2-1 TRBV6-2/TRBV6-3 TRBD1 .
TGTGCCAGCAGCCCTAACAGGGTTGAGCAGTTCTTC CASSPNRVEQFF TRBJ2-1 TRBV3-1 . few
TGTGCCAGCAGAGATCCTCCGACTAAGACGAGCTACGAGCAGTACTTC CASRDPPTKTSYEQYF TRBJ2-7 TRBV6-2/TRBV6-3 . few
TGTGCCAGCAGTTTATTGTCCCATAGTCCCTACACCTTC CASSLLSHSPYTF TRBJ1-2 TRBV12-3/TRBV12-4 . few
TGTGCCAGCAGTTACTCGACGTCCCCTCTCTTAACGTTCTTC CASSYSTSPLLTFF TRBJ2-1 TRBV6-2/TRBV6-3 . few
TGTGCCAGCAGCCTTTGGGACCGGGACTATGGCTACACCTTC CASSLWDRDYGYTF TRBJ1-2 TRBV3-1 . once
TGTGCCAGCAGTTTAGGAGGTCAGGTTCGTCAGCCCCAGCATTTT CASSLGGQVRQPQHF TRBJ1-5 TRBV12-3/TRBV12-4 . .
TGCGCCAGCAGAAAGACAGAAAACACCGGGGAGCTGTTTTTT CASRKTENTGELFF TRBJ2-2 TRBV5-1 . few
TGCAGTGCTAGATCGGGGGGCAGGGGGTTTGGTGAGCAGTTCTTC CSARSGGRGFGEQFF TRBJ2-1 TRBV20-1 . .
TGTGCCAGCAGTTTGGTAGCGACTAGCTACGAGCAGTACTTC CASSLVATSYEQYF TRBJ2-7 TRBV12-3/TRBV12-4 . many
TGTGCCAGCAGTCCGAGCGTCTCCTACGAGCAGTACTTC CASSPSVSYEQYF TRBJ2-7 TRBV12-3/TRBV12-4 . many
TGCAGTGCTCCGGACAGGGACACCGGGGAGCTGTTTTTT CSAPDRDTGELFF TRBJ2-2 TRBV20-1 TRBD1 many
TGTGCCAGCAGTTTTTGGGGGGGCAGCACAGATACGCAGTATTTT CASSFWGGSTDTQYF TRBJ2-3 TRBV12-3/TRBV12-4 . many
TGCGCCAGCAGCAATTCCGGGGCAAGGGCAGATACGCAGTATTTT CASSNSGARADTQYF TRBJ2-3 TRBV5-1 . .
TGTGCCAGCAGCTTGAACCGGGACTTCTACGAGCAGTACTTC CASSLNRDFYEQYF TRBJ2-7 TRBV5-5 . many
TGTGCCAGTAGTATTGGGACAGGGGGCCAGCCCCAGCATTTT CASSIGTGGQPQHF TRBJ1-5 TRBV19 TRBD1 few
TGTGCCAGCAGTCCTCGGGCTGACGGTATTTCACCCCTCCACTTT CASSPRADGISPLHF TRBJ1-6 TRBV6-1 . .
TGTGCCAGCAGCCCGACAGGGGGCTTCTACAATGAGCAGTTCTTC CASSPTGGFYNEQFF TRBJ2-1 TRBV12-3/TRBV12-4 TRBD1 many
TGTGCCAGCAGCTTAAGAACGCAGGGCTCCTACAATGAGCAGTTCTTC CASSLRTQGSYNEQFF TRBJ2-1 TRBV7-2 . few
TGTGCCAGCAGTTTACCTCCCCAGCCGAGGGTAAAAGCTTTCTTT CASSLPPQPRVKAFF TRBJ1-1 TRBV28 . few
TGTGCCAGCAGTTACGGCCGAGCCAAAAACATTCAGTACTTC CASSYGRAKNIQYF TRBJ2-4 TRBV6-5 . many
TGCAGCGTTATGGGACTAGGTGGAAATGAGCAGTTCTTC CSVMGLGGNEQFF TRBJ2-1 TRBV29-1 TRBD2 many
TGTGCCAGCAGCTTGGCGGGGCACAATCAGCCCCAGCATTTT CASSLAGHNQPQHF TRBJ1-5 TRBV5-6 . few
TGCGCCAGCAGCTTGGCCGGGACAGATAACACCGGGGAGCTGTTTTTT CASSLAGTDNTGELFF TRBJ2-2 TRBV5-1 TRBD1 few
TGTGCCAGCAGCCAAGAGGGACGGGTTGGGAATTCACCCCTCCACTTT CASSQEGRVGNSPLHF TRBJ1-6 TRBV4-2 . .
TGTGCCAGCAGTTTAGGGACAGGGTCCTTAGATACGCAGTATTTT CASSLGTGSLDTQYF TRBJ2-3 TRBV12-3/TRBV12-4 TRBD1 .
TGTGCCAGCAGTTTAACCCCCCCAGCGGTCTATTGGGATGAGCAGTTCTTC CASSLTPPAVYWDEQFF TRBJ2-1 TRBV12-3/TRBV12-4 . .
TGTGCCAGCAGCATTAGTAGCGGCCCTAACACCGGGGAGCTGTTTTTT CASSISSGPNTGELFF TRBJ2-2 TRBV9 . few
TGCAGTTCGCCGGGACTAGCGGGGGGTCAGCAGTTCTTC CSSPGLAGGQQFF TRBJ2-1 TRBV20-1 TRBD2 .
TGCAGCGTTGTACGGCAGGGGGCAAACACTGAAGCTTTCTTT CSVVRQGANTEAFF TRBJ1-1 TRBV29-1 TRBD1 few
TGTGCCAGCAGCCAAGAAATAGCCAAAAACATTCAGTACTTC CASSQEIAKNIQYF TRBJ2-4 TRBV3-1 . .
TGCAGTGCTAGCGCCGTTCGAGGGGGCAATTCCTACGAGCAGTACTTC CSASAVRGGNSYEQYF TRBJ2-7 TRBV20-1 TRBD1 many
TGCGCCAGCAGCTGGGCAGATCAGAGCACAGATACGCAGTATTTT CASSWADQSTDTQYF TRBJ2-3 TRBV5-1 . few
TGTGCCAGCTCACCACCGGGACCTCAAACGAATACGCAGTATTTT CASSPPGPQTNTQYF TRBJ2-3 TRBV18 . .
TGTGCCAGCAGTCAGGGGGGAAGGCACTATGGCTACACCTTC CASSQGGRHYGYTF TRBJ1-2 TRBV12-3/TRBV12-4 TRBD1 .
TGCGCCAGCAGCTTGACGAGCTTGAGCTCCTACGAGCAGTACTTC CASSLTSLSSYEQYF TRBJ2-7 TRBV5-1 . .
TGTGCCAGCAACCGGGCGGACACCGGGGAGCTGTTTTTT CASNRADTGELFF TRBJ2-2 TRBV18 . .
TGTGCCTGGGCTAGCGGGAGCTACAATGAGCAGTTCTTC CAWASGSYNEQFF TRBJ2-1 TRBV30 TRBD2 few
TGTGCCAGCAGCCGAACTGCAGACAGCTATAGCAATCAGCCCCAGCATTTT CASSRTADSYSNQPQHF TRBJ1-5 TRBV7-2 . few
TGTGCCATCAGTGAGTTGGGACAGGTCTTTGGCTACACCTTC CAISELGQVFGYTF TRBJ1-2 TRBV10-3 TRBD1 .
TGCAGTGTGAGGCAACCGGGACTCCTCTACGAGCAGTACTTC CSVRQPGLLYEQYF TRBJ2-7 TRBV20-1 . .
TGTGCCAGCAGCCAAGTTGGACAGGGGTCGCACCGGGAGCTGTTTTTT CASSQVGQGSHRELFF TRBJ2-2 TRBV4-2 TRBD1 many
TGTGCCAGCAGCTTGGGTGGTTTGGGACAGGGATACAATGAGCAGTTCTTC CASSLGGLGQGYNEQFF TRBJ2-1 TRBV5-6 TRBD1 .
TGTGCCATCAGTCCAGGACAGCTTGAGAGCACAGATACGCAGTATTTT CAISPGQLESTDTQYF TRBJ2-3 TRBV10-3 . .
TGCGCCAGCAGCCAAGACAATGGGCGATATGAGCAGTTCTTC CASSQDNGRYEQFF TRBJ2-1 TRBV4-3 . .
TGTGCCACCCTAGCGGGAGATTTAACCTACAATGAGCAGTTCTTC CATLAGDLTYNEQFF TRBJ2-1 TRBV6-1 TRBD2 few
TGCGCCAGCAGTGACTCGAACCGGGAGACCCAGTACTTC CASSDSNRETQYF TRBJ2-5 TRBV10-1 . few
TGTGCCAGCAGCTCCATATACGGGACTACGAACACCGGGGAGCTGTTTTTT CASSSIYGTTNTGELFF TRBJ2-2 TRBV7-2 TRBD2 few